This T cell receptor beta chain was sequenced in a study of T cells in Graves' hyperthyroidism and ophthalmopathy. Together with thyroid ultrasound, orbital computed tomography, serum thyroxine and TRAb, clinical symptoms were used for diagnoses. RNA transcripts were the template for amplifying TCR beta CDR3 regions. During a first-round RT-PCR of the TCR CDR3, the HTBI primer set was used. MiXCR, applied by TCRdb to the multiplex PCR reads, yields one record per CDR3 protein. Of roughly 500,000 distinct CDR3 sequences in the sample, roughly 45% were seen once. With 7 bases clipped from V and 0 bases from J, the junction kept 14 bases outside the gene matches. The CDR3 is 16 residues long. The V gene's germline CDR1 is GTSNPN and CDR2 SVGIG (reference sequence).

The rearrangement links TRBV30 to TRBJ1-1; TRBD1 matches at 7 bases. The sample was peripheral blood or thyroid tissue (not recorded which). This TCR derives from an adult woman with Graves' disease, either hyperthyroidism or ophthalmopathy (not recorded which). The CDR3 sequence: CALRGQPFTMNTEAFF. CDR3 in DNA: TGTGCCTTGAGGGGACAGCCCTTTACAATGAACACTGAAGCTTTCTTT.